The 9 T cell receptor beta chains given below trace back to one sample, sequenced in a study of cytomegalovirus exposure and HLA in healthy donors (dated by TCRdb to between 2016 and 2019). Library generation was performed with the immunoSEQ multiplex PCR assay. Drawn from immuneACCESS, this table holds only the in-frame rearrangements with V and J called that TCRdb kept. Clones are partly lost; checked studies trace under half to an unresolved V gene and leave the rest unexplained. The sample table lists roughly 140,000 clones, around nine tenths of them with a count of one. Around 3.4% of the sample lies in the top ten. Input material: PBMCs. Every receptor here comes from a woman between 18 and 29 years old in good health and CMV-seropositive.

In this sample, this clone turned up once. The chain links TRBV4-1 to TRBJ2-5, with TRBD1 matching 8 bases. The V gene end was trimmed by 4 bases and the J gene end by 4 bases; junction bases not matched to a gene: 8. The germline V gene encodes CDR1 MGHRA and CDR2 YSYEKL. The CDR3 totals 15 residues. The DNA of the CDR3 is TGCGCCAGCAGCCCTCGGACAGGGCTCGGAGAGACCCAGTACTTC. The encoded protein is CASSPRTGLGETQYF.

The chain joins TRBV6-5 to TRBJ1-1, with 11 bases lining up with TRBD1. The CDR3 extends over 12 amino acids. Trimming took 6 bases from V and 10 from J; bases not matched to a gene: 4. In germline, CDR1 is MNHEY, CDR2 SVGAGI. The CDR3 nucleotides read TGTGCCAGCAGCCCCGGGACAGGGGGAGCTTTCTTT. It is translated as CASSPGTGGAFF.

The CDR3 is CASSQSAGGYEQYF. The CDR3 region has the DNA TGTGCCAGCAGCCAATCTGCGGGGGGGTACGAGCAGTACTTC. This chain joins TRBV4-2 and TRBJ2-7; 9 bases map to TRBD2. Per the germline V gene, CDR1 is LGHNA and CDR2 is YNFKEQ. J gave up 4 bases and V 2 bases, and 3 bases lay outside the gene matches. The CDR3 has 14 residues.

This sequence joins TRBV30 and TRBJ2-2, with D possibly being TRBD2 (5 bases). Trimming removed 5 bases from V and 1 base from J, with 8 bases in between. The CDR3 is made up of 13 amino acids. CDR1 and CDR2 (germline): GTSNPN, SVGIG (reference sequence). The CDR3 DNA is TGTGCCTGGGGACGGGGGAACACCGGGGAGCTGTTTTTT. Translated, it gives CAWGRGNTGELFF.

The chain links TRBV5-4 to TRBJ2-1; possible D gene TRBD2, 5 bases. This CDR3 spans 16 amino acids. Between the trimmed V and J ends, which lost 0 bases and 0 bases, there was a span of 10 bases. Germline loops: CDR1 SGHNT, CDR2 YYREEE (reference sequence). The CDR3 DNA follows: TGTGCCAGCAGCTTGGTGGGCGGGTACTCCTACAATGAGCAGTTCTTC. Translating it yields CASSLVGGYSYNEQFF.

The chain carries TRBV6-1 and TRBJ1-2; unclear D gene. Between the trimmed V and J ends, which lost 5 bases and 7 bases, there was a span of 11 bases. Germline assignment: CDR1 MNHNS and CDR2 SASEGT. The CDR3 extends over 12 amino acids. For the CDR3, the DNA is TGTGCCAGCAGTTCCCAGTATGGTGGCTACACCTTC. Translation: CASSSQYGGYTF.

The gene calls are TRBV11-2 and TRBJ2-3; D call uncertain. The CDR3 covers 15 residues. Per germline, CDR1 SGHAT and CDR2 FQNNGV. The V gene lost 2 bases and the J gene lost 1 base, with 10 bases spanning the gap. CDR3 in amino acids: CASSLFLSRTDTQYF. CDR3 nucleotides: TGTGCCAGCAGCTTATTCCTAAGCCGCACAGATACGCAGTATTTT.

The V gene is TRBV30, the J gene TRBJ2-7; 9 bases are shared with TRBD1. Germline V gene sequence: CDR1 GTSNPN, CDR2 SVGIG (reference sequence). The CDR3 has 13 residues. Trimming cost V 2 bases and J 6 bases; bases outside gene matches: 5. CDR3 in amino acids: CAWSRDREGEQYF. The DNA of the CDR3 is TGTGCCTGGAGTCGGGACAGGGAGGGCGAGCAGTACTTC.

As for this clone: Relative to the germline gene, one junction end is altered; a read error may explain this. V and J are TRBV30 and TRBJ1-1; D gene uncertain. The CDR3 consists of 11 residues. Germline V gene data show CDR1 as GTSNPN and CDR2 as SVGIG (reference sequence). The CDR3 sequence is CASIMNTEAFF. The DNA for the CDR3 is TGCGCTAGCATCATGAACACTGAAGCTTTCTTT.